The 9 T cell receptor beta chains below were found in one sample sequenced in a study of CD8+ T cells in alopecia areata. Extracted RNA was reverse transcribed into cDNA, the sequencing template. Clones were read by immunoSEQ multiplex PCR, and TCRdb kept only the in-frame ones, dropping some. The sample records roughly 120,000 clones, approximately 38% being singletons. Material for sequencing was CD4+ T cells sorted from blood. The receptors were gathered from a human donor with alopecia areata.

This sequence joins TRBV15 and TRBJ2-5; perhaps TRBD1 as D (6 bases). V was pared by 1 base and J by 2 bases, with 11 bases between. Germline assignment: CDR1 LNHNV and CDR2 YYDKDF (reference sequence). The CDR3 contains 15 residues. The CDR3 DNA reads TGTGCCACCAGCAGAGTTCTCGACAGGCAAGAGACCCAGTACTTC. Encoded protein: CATSRVLDRQETQYF.

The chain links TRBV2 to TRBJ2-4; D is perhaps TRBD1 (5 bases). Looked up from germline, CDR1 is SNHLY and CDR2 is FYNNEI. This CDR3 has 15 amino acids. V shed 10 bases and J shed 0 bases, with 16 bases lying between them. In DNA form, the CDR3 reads TGTGCCACTACGACAGCTCTCCTAGCCAAAAACATTCAGTACTTC. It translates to CATTTALLAKNIQYF.

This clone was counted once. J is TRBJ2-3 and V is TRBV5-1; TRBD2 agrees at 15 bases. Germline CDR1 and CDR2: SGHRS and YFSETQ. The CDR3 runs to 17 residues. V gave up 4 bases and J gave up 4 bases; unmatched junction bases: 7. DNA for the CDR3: TGCGCCAGCAGCGCTAGGACTAGCGGGGGGGCCCCAGATACGCAGTATTTT. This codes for CASSARTSGGAPDTQYF.

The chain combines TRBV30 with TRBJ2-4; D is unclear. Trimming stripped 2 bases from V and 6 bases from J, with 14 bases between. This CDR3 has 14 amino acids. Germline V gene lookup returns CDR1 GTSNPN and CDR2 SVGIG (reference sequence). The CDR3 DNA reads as TGTGCCTGGAGTATTTCGCCTCCCAGAAACATTCAGTACTTC. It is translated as CAWSISPPRNIQYF.

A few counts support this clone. CDR3 region: CAWSTRGRVWGYTF. The CDR3 DNA is TGTGCCTGGAGTACCCGGGGGCGAGTCTGGGGCTACACCTTC. V is TRBV30 and J is TRBJ1-2; D possibly corresponds to TRBD1 (6 bases). In germline, CDR1 is GTSNPN, CDR2 SVGIG (reference sequence). This CDR3 spans 14 amino acids. Trimming stripped 2 bases from V and 8 bases from J, with 18 bases between.

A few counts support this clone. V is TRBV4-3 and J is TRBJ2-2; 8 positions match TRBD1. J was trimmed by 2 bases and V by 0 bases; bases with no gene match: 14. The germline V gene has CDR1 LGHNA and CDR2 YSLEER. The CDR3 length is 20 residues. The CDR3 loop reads CASSQDWRTGNIRNTGELFF. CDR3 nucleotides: TGCGCCAGCAGCCAAGACTGGCGGACAGGGAACATTAGAAACACCGGGGAGCTGTTTTTT.

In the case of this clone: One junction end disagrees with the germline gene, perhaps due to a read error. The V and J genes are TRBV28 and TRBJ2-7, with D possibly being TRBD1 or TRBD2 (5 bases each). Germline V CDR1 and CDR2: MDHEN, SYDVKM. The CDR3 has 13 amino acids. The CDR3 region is CASSPWREGRLVF. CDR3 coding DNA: TGTGCCAGCAGCCCCTGGCGTGAGGGACGATTGGTCTTC. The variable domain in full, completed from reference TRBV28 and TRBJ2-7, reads DVKVTQSSRYLVKRTGEKVFLECVQDMDHENMFWYRQDPGLGLRLIYFSYDVKMKEKGDIPEGYSVSREKKERFSLILESASTNQTSMYLCASSPWREGRLVFGPGTRLTVT.

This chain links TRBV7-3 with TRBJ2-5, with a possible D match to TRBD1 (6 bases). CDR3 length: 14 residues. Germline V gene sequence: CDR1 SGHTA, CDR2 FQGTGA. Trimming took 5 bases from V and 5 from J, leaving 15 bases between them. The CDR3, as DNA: TGTGCCAGCAGCCAAGGGGCAGGGGAGGAGACCCAGTACTTC. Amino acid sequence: CASSQGAGEETQYF.

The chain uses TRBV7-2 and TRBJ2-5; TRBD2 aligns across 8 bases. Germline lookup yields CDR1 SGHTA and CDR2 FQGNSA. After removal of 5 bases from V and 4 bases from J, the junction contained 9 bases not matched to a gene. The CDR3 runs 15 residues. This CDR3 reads CASSPTRGGGETQYF. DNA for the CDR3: TGTGCCAGCAGCCCGACCCGGGGGGGTGGAGAGACCCAGTACTTC.